Below, one T cell receptor beta chain is given with its context. Per the authors' pipeline: Reference gene primer amplification in the assay estimated nucleated cell counts. The assay was immunoSEQ multiplex PCR, and TCRdb's table has in-frame clones only and misses some. V, J and clone size are taken as reported in that table, and D and trimming were inferred from the DNA itself. This table holds approximately 150,000 clones, about 92% found once. These data originate in a study of blood T cell repertoires in COVID-19. CDR1 MNHNS and CDR2 SASEGT come from the germline V gene. This CDR3 has 18 amino acids. The V gene end was trimmed by 4 bases and the J gene end by 4 bases; junction bases not matched to a gene: 13.

The sequence was obtained from a woman in her sixties or seventies with COVID-19, enrolled during active disease. Sequenced sample: peripheral blood. The rearrangement uses TRBV6-1 and TRBJ1-5; 10 nucleotides align to TRBD1. Here the CDR3 DNA reads TGTGCCAGCAGTGTTGACAGGGGGCGGGCAAGAGGGAATCAGCCCCAGCATTTT. It codes for CASSVDRGRARGNQPQHF.